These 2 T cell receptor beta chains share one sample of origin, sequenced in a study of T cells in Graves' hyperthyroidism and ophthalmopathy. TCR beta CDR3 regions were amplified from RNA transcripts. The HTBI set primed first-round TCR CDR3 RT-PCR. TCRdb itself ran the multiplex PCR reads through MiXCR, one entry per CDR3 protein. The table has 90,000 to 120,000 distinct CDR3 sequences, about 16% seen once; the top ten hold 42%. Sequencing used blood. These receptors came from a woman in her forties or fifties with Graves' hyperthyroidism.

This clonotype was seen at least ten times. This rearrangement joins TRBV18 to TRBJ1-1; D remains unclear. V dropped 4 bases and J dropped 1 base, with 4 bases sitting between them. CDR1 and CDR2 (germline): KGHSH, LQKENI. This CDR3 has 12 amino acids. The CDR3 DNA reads TGTGCCAGCTCACAGGGGAACACTGAAGCTTTCTTT. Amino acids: CASSQGNTEAFF.

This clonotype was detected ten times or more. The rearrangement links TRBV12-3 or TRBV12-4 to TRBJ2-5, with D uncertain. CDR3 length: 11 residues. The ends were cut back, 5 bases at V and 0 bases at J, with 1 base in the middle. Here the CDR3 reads CASSNQETQYF. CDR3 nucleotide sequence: TGTGCCAGCAGTAACCAAGAGACCCAGTACTTC.